This TCR beta chain stems from a study of cytomegalovirus exposure and HLA in healthy donors. PCR involved 60 Vbeta and 13 Jbeta primers. The table came from immunoSEQ multiplex PCR; TCRdb's copy has only in-frame clones and leaves some out. This sample carries about 54,000 clones, with 6% to 7.5% going to the ten biggest clones. With V trimmed by 0 bases and J by 3 bases, 2 bases remained unmatched. The CDR3 is made up of 16 amino acids. Per the germline V gene, CDR1 is LGHNA and CDR2 is YNFKEQ. On this clone itself: Other DNA sequences in this sample translate to the same CDR3.

Sequences were obtained from PBMCs. The sequence derives from a woman aged 40 to 55 in good health and CMV-seronegative. The rearrangement uses TRBV4-2 and TRBJ2-6; 7 bases match TRBD1. Here the CDR3 DNA reads TGTGCCAGCAGCCAAGAAACAGGGGATGGGGCCAACGTCCTGACTTTC. Translation: CASSQETGDGANVLTF.